The 12 T cell receptor beta chains given below trace back to one sample, sequenced in a study of blood T cell repertoires in COVID-19. Assay: immunoSEQ multiplex PCR; the TCRdb copy retains only in-frame clones and omits some. The sample holds over 200,000 clones, roughly 88% seen once. The sequencing input was peripheral blood. All receptors derive from a human donor in a cohort sampled during active COVID-19.

The chain links TRBV6-1 to TRBJ1-4; D may be TRBD1 (6 bases). The V gene's germline CDR1 is MNHNS and CDR2 SASEGT. The ends were cut back, 3 bases at V and 5 bases at J, with 13 bases in the middle. The length of the CDR3 is 15 residues. The CDR3: CASSDLARGNEKLFF. CDR3 sequence (DNA): TGTGCCAGCAGTGATCTCGCCAGGGGAAATGAAAAACTGTTTTTT.

This clone has just one count. V usage is TRBV14 and J usage is TRBJ2-1, with no clear D. The germline CDR1 and CDR2 sequences are SGHDN and FVKESK. Between the trimmed V and J ends, which lost 1 base and 9 bases, there was a span of 4 bases. The CDR3 has 11 amino acids. Here the CDR3 DNA reads TGTGCCAGCAGCCAAGGGAGTGAGCAGTTCTTC. It specifies CASSQGSEQFF. Looking up the rest from reference TRBV14 and TRBJ2-1 gives the full variable domain: EAGVTQFPSHSVIEKGQTVTLRCDPISGHDNLYWYRRVMGKEIKFLLHFVKESKQDESGMPNNRFLAERTGGTYSTLKVQPAELEDSGVYFCASSQGSEQFFGPGTRLTVL.

This clone appeared a single time. The rearrangement links TRBV5-4 to TRBJ1-3; 8 nucleotides agree with TRBD1. With V trimmed by 4 bases and J by 4 bases, 4 bases remained unmatched. CDR3 length: 14 residues. Germline lookup yields CDR1 SGHNT and CDR2 YYREEE (reference sequence). The CDR3, as DNA: TGTGCCAGCAGCACTCGGACAGGGGGAAACACCATATATTTT. Translated, it gives CASSTRTGGNTIYF.

The chain combines TRBV28 with TRBJ2-7; 10 bases map to TRBD1. The CDR3 covers 15 residues. From germline, CDR1 is MDHEN and CDR2 SYDVKM. J was trimmed by 6 bases and V by 4 bases; bases with no gene match: 9. The CDR3 DNA reads as TGTGCCAGCAGTTCCTCCGGGACAGGGGATCGCGAGCAGTACTTC. It is translated as CASSSSGTGDREQYF.

The rearrangement links TRBV6-5 to TRBJ2-7; 9 nucleotides line up with TRBD2. This CDR3 is 12 amino acids long. From germline, CDR1 is MNHEY and CDR2 SVGAGI. Trimming at V came to 8 bases and at J to 4 bases, leaving 3 bases not matched to a gene. The CDR3 loop is CASGLAKYEQYF. The CDR3 region has the DNA TGTGCCAGCGGACTAGCGAAGTACGAGCAGTACTTC.

This chain connects TRBV6-2 or TRBV6-3 to TRBJ1-5, with D unresolved. Germline V gene sequence: CDR1 MNHEY, CDR2 SVGEGT. Trimming cost V 5 bases and J 7 bases, with 9 bases left between them. The CDR3 spans 12 residues. The CDR3 coding sequence is TGTGCCAGCAGTGAGACAACCCAGCCCCAGCATTTT. It yields the protein CASSETTQPQHF.

This chain links TRBV9 with TRBJ2-6; D is uncertain. Trimming removed 4 bases from V and 2 bases from J, with 4 bases in between. CDR3 length: 13 amino acids. Germline lookup yields CDR1 SGDLS and CDR2 YYNGEE. CDR3 sequence: CASSLAGANVLTF. CDR3 nucleotide sequence: TGTGCCAGCAGCCTTGCTGGGGCCAACGTCCTGACTTTC.

The V gene is TRBV11-2, the J gene TRBJ1-3; D possibly corresponds to TRBD1 (6 bases). The germline gives CDR1 SGHAT, CDR2 FQNNGV. V gave up 4 bases and J gave up 3 bases, with 16 bases separating them. The CDR3 has 16 amino acids. CDR3 residues: CASSSRMGTNGNTIYF. In DNA, the CDR3 is TGTGCCAGCAGCTCAAGAATGGGGACAAATGGAAACACCATATATTTT.

The chain combines TRBV27 with TRBJ1-1; no reliable D call. The germline V gene has CDR1 MNHEY and CDR2 SMNVEV (reference sequence). The CDR3 is 13 residues long. Trimming pared 4 bases from V and 0 bases from J, leaving 6 bases between. This CDR3 reads CASSSVVNTEAFF. DNA for the CDR3: TGTGCCAGCAGTTCCGTAGTGAACACTGAAGCTTTCTTT.

This clone was seen a single time. DNA of the CDR3: TGTGCCAGCAGCCCAGGGTCAGATACGCAGTATTTT. Residues: CASSPGSDTQYF. The chain recombines TRBV7-3 with TRBJ2-3; D might be TRBD1 (5 bases). Germline CDR1 SGHTA, CDR2 FQGTGA. The CDR3 has 12 residues. V was clipped by 5 bases and J by 4 bases, with 7 bases between them. The full variable domain, its missing parts supplied by reference TRBV7-3 and TRBJ2-3, is GAGVSQTPSNKVTEKGKYVELRCDPISGHTALYWYRQSLGQGPEFLIYFQGTGAADDSGLPNDRFFAVRPEGSVSTLKIQRTERGDSAVYLCASSPGSDTQYFGPGTRLTVL.

The DNA of the CDR3 is TGTGCCACCAGTGATACAAGAACAACTACGAACACCGGGGAGCTGTTTTTT. It yields the protein CATSDTRTTTNTGELFF. This chain links TRBV24-1 with TRBJ2-2; no clear D. The CDR3 totals 17 residues. Trimming pared 3 bases from V and 0 bases from J, leaving 13 bases between. CDR1 is KGHDR, CDR2 SFDVKD, per germline.

Concerning this clone itself: Other DNA sequences from this sample encode an identical CDR3 as well. The chain joins TRBV18 to TRBJ2-7; D is perhaps TRBD2 (5 bases). CDR1 KGHSH and CDR2 LQKENI come from the germline V gene. The CDR3 is 12 amino acids. V gave up 3 bases and J gave up 7 bases, with 10 bases separating them. CDR3 protein: CASSPDSLEQYF. The CDR3 coding sequence is TGTGCCAGCTCACCGGACTCGCTAGAGCAGTACTTC.